The TCR beta chain described here comes from a study of blood T cell repertoires in COVID-19. With V trimmed by 10 bases and J by 2 bases, 7 bases remained unmatched. In germline, CDR1 is LNHDA, CDR2 SQIVND (reference sequence). The length of the CDR3 is 13 residues. Only in-frame clones appear in the TCRdb table, and some are missing; sequencing was by immunoSEQ multiplex PCR. The sample contains over 300,000 clones, 85% to 90% of which appear only once. This rearrangement joins TRBV19 to TRBJ1-2; 7 bases are shared with TRBD1. The sequenced sample consisted of peripheral blood. The TCR comes from a man younger than 35 with active or convalescent COVID-19. CDR3 coding DNA: TGTGCCACCCATGGACAGGCAAACTATGGCTACACCTTC. Its protein product is CATHGQANYGYTF.